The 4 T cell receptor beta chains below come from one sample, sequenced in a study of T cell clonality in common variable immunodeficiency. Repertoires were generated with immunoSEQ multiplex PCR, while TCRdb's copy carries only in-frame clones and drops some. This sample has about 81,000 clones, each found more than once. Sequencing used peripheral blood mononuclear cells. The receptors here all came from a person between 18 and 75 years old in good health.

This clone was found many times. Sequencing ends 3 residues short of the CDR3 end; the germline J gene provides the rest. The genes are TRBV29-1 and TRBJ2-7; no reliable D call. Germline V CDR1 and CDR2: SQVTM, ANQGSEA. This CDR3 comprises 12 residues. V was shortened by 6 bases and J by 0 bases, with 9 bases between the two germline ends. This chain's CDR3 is CSVTSSSYEQYF. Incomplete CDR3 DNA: TGCAGCGTGACCTCTAGCTCCTACGAG.

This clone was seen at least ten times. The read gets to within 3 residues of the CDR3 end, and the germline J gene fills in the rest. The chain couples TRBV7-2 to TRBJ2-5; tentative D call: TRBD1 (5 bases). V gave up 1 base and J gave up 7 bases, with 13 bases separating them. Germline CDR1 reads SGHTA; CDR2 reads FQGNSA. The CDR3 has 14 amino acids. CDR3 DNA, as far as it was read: TGTGCCAGCAGCTTAGGTTTAGGGGCAGGGACC. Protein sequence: CASSLGLGAGT. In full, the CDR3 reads CASSLGLGAGTQYF.

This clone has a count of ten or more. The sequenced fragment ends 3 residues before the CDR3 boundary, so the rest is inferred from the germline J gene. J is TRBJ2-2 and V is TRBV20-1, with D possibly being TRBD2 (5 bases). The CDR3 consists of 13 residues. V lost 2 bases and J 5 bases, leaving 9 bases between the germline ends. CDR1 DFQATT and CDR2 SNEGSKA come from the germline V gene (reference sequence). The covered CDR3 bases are TGCAGTGCTAGACGGACTGGTACCGGGGAG. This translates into CSARRTGTGE. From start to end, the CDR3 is CSARRTGTGELFF.

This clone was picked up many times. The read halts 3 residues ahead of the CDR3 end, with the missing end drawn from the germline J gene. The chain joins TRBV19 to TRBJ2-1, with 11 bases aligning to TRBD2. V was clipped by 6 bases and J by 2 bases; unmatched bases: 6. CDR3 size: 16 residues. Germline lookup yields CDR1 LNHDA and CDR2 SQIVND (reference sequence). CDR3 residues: CASRLTSGAPYNEQFF. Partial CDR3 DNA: TGTGCCAGTAGACTGACTAGCGGGGCTCCCTACAATGAG.